This T cell receptor (beta chain) is from a study of blood T cell repertoires in COVID-19. Study background: Nucleic acid was either cDNA or gDNA, and it came from T cells, B-cell-depleted T cells, or PBMCs.

About this clone itself: Other DNA variants within this sample encode the same CDR3.

Libraries were prepared by immunoSEQ multiplex PCR; TCRdb keeps only in-frame clonotypes and omits some of them. Of about 160,000 clones listed, around 84% were seen once; the top ten hold 5.4%. Germline V gene data show CDR1 as SGHTA and CDR2 as FQGNSA. This CDR3 contains 16 residues. The junction had 2 bases not matched to a gene; V was cut back by 1 base and J by 4 bases. This TCR was sampled from a woman in her forties or fifties with COVID-19, enrolled during active disease. Sequencing input: peripheral blood. The chain has TRBV7-2 and TRBJ2-1, with 12 bases that match TRBD2. CDR3 sequence (DNA): TGTGCCAGCAGCTTAGTTGGGACTAGCGGGTACAATGAGCAGTTCTTC. This encodes CASSLVGTSGYNEQFF.